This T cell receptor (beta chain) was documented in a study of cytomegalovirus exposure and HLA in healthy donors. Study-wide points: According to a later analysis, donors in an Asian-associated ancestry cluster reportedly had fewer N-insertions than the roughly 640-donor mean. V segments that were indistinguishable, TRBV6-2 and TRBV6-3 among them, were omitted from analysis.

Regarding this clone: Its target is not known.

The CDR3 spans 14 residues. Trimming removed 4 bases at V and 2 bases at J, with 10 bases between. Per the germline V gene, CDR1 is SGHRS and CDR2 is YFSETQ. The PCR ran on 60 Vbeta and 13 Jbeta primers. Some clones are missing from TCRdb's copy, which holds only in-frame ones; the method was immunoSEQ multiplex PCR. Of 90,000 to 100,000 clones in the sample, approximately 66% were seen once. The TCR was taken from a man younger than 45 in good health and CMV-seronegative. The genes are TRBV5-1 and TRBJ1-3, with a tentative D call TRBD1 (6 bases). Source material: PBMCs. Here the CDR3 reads CASSQQGTGNTIYF. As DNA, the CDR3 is TGCGCCAGCAGCCAACAGGGAACTGGAAACACCATATATTTT.